This T cell receptor (beta chain) was sequenced in a study of shared clonotypes between healthy human individuals. The study's findings and limits: Tissue TCR repertoires likely differ from these blood-only repertoires. There were few donors, and this limited the genetic and exposure-history diversity represented.

V lost 2 bases to trimming and J lost 2 bases; unmatched junction nucleotides: 3. This CDR3 has 15 residues. Per germline, CDR1 SGHVS and CDR2 FNYEAQ. Assay: immunoSEQ multiplex PCR; the TCRdb copy retains only in-frame clones and omits some. The sample has fewer than 1.6 million clones, roughly 98.5% seen once; the top ten hold roughly 0.35%. Turning to this clone: Its antigen is undetermined.

From CD4+ cells came CD45RA+ naive and CD45RA-negative memory subsets. The source material was naive CD4+ T cells sorted from blood. Sample subset: CD45RA+ positively selected. This clonotype was obtained from a young man in good health. The chain is built from TRBV7-6 and TRBJ2-3; TRBD2 matches at 8 bases. The CDR3 region is CASSLSAGVTDTQYF. The CDR3 nucleotides are TGTGCCAGCAGCTTATCAGCGGGAGTCACAGATACGCAGTATTTT. Full variable domain (remainder filled in from reference TRBV7-6 and TRBJ2-3): GAGVSQSPRYKVTKRGQDVALRCDPISGHVSLYWYRQALGQGPEFLTYFNYEAQQDKSGLPNDRFSAERPEGSISTLTIQRTEQRDSAMYRCASSLSAGVTDTQYFGPGTRLTVL.